These 17 T cell receptor beta chains came from one sample sequenced in a study of PD-1 blockade in mismatch repair-deficient tumors. Time point defined: approximately ten-day in vitro stimulation with candidate neoantigen peptide 6. Sequencing used immunoSEQ multiplex PCR; TCRdb keeps in-frame clones, though not all of them. The data show about 15,000 clones, with roughly 86% seen just once and about 4.6% held by the top ten. No cognate antigen is known for these TCRs. The input for sequencing was cells cultured in vitro, taken from a patient treated with pembrolizumab. These TCRs come from an adult with mismatch repair-deficient cancer.

This clone showed up just a few times. No DNA is shown, since the ends of the CDR3 on it are uncertain; the CDR3 is the one TCRdb lists. The V and J genes are TRBV28 and TRBJ1-3; TRBD1 reflects the table's D call only, with no check against the DNA. The germline V gene has CDR1 MDHEN and CDR2 SYDVKM. The CDR3 is 19 residues long, ends included. The CDR3 is CASSFGEGWGQGTGNTIYF.

This chain joins TRBV29-1 and TRBJ2-5, with 7 bases fitting TRBD1. After removal of 4 bases from V and 1 base from J, the junction contained 3 bases not matched to a gene. The V gene's germline CDR1 is SQVTM and CDR2 ANQGSEA. This CDR3 has 13 residues. CDR3 in amino acids: CSVGKGAQETQYF. The CDR3 DNA reads TGCAGCGTTGGGAAGGGGGCCCAAGAGACCCAGTACTTC.

V is TRBV27 and J is TRBJ1-1, with 7 bases identical to TRBD1. V lost 4 bases and J lost 0; bases outside the gene matches: 2. This CDR3 contains 14 residues. CDR1 is MNHEY and CDR2 is SMNVEV in the germline V gene (reference sequence). The CDR3 region has the DNA TGTGCCAGCAGTTACAGGGGTTTGAACACTGAAGCTTTCTTT. Protein: CASSYRGLNTEAFF.

Concerning this clone: A junction boundary mismatches the germline segment, possibly from a read error. The chain recombines TRBV6-1 with TRBJ2-1; no definite D call. Germline CDR1 is MNHNS and CDR2 is SASEGT. The CDR3 consists of 13 residues. The CDR3 coding sequence is TGTGCCAGCTGTGAGTACGCATACAATGAGCAGTTCTTC. Translating gives CASCEYAYNEQFF.

In its sample, this clone was seen a few times. The chain carries TRBV7-9 and TRBJ2-5, with D possibly being TRBD1 (5 bases). CDR1 is SEHNR, CDR2 FQNEAQ, per germline (reference sequence). Trimming stripped 1 base from V and 4 bases from J, with 13 bases between. The CDR3 runs to 15 residues. The CDR3 DNA follows: TGTGCCAGCAGCTTAGTCGACAGAGTAGGAGAGACCCAGTACTTC. Protein sequence: CASSLVDRVGETQYF.

The rearrangement uses TRBV9 and TRBJ1-2; D is undetermined. The V gene's germline CDR1 is SGDLS and CDR2 YYNGEE. The CDR3 has 16 amino acids. The V and J ends lost 0 bases and 2 bases respectively, with 14 bases between them. CDR3 nucleotides: TGTGCCAGCAGCGTAGGCATGTGGAAAGGGAACTATGGCTACACCTTC. Translated, it gives CASSVGMWKGNYGYTF.

This clone was detected only once. This chain uses TRBV5-1 with TRBJ2-3, with TRBD2 identical over 13 bases. V was clipped by 3 bases and J by 6 bases; unmatched bases: 13. Germline V gives CDR1 SGHRS, CDR2 YFSETQ. The CDR3 has 18 residues. The CDR3 loop reads CASSSGLAGADLMDTQYF. The CDR3 bases are TGCGCCAGCAGCTCCGGACTAGCGGGAGCGGATTTAATGGATACGCAGTATTTT.

The chain is built from TRBV28 and TRBJ1-1; D is unresolved. The V gene's germline CDR1 is MDHEN and CDR2 SYDVKM. This CDR3 contains 11 residues. V was clipped by 5 bases and J by 7 bases, with 8 bases between them. The CDR3 DNA sequence: TGTGCCAGCAGTAGTGTCCTTGAAGCTTTCTTT. Its protein is CASSSVLEAFF.

J is TRBJ2-6 and V is TRBV28; 13 nucleotides align to TRBD2. Losses at the gene ends were 2 bases for V and 0 bases for J; bases not matched to a gene: 10. CDR1 is MDHEN and CDR2 is SYDVKM in the germline V gene. This CDR3 comprises 21 residues. The CDR3 nucleotides read TGTGCCAGCAGTTTAACTAGCGGGAGGGCGATTGGAGTCTCTGGGGCCAACGTCCTGACTTTC. As protein: CASSLTSGRAIGVSGANVLTF.

The chain couples TRBV2 to TRBJ2-5; tentatively, D is TRBD2 (5 bases). The V gene's germline CDR1 is SNHLY and CDR2 FYNNEI. The CDR3 length is 14 residues. V was cut by 7 bases and J by 3 bases, with 15 bases left in between. In DNA, the CDR3 is TGTGCCAGCAATCCCTTGGGAGCGGAAGAGACCCAGTACTTC. It translates to CASNPLGAEETQYF.

This chain links TRBV5-6 with TRBJ2-7; D unclear. Trimming pared 5 bases from V and 0 bases from J, leaving 12 bases between. This CDR3 is built from 14 residues. The V gene's germline CDR1 is SGHDT and CDR2 YYEEEE. The CDR3 coding sequence is TGTGCCAGCAGACCGACACACACCTCCTACGAGCAGTACTTC. Translation: CASRPTHTSYEQYF. Complete variable domain (other parts from reference TRBV5-6 and TRBJ2-7): DAGVTQSPTHLIKTRGQQVTLRCSPKSGHDTVSWYQQALGQGPQFIFQYYEEEERQRGNFPDRFSGHQFPNYSSELNVNALLLGDSALYLCASRPTHTSYEQYFGPGTRLTVT.

The rearrangement uses TRBV9 and TRBJ2-3; 10 bases align to TRBD2. Per the germline V gene, CDR1 is SGDLS and CDR2 is YYNGEE. CDR3 length: 14 residues. J gave up 6 bases and V 4 bases, and 5 bases lay outside the gene matches. CDR3 coding DNA: TGTGCCAGCAGCCCTAGCGGGAGAGTTGATACGCAGTATTTT. Its protein product is CASSPSGRVDTQYF. The whole variable domain, remainder taken from reference TRBV9 and TRBJ2-3, is DSGVTQTPKHLITATGQRVTLRCSPRSGDLSVYWYQQSLDQGLQFLIQYYNGEERAKGNILERFSAQQFPDLHSELNLSSLELGDSALYFCASSPSGRVDTQYFGPGTRLTVL.

The chain is built from TRBV29-1 and TRBJ1-1; D not resolved. Trimming shortened V by 4 bases and J by 4 bases, and 7 bases separated the two germline ends. CDR1 and CDR2 from the germline V gene are SQVTM and ANQGSEA. This CDR3 spans 11 amino acids. CDR3 sequence reads: CSVGPGTEAFF. As DNA, the CDR3 is TGCAGCGTTGGGCCGGGCACTGAAGCTTTCTTT.

CDR3 amino acids: CASSAGYATNEKLFF. For the CDR3, the DNA is TGTGCCAGTAGTGCAGGATATGCAACTAATGAAAAACTGTTTTTT. The J gene is TRBJ1-4, the V gene TRBV19; D remains unclear. This CDR3 comprises 15 residues. Deletions cut 5 bases from V and 0 bases from J, with 10 bases between. Per germline, CDR1 LNHDA and CDR2 SQIVND (reference sequence). Filled out from reference TRBV19 and TRBJ1-4, the complete variable domain reads DGGITQSPKYLFRKEGQNVTLSCEQNLNHDAMYWYRQDPGQGLRLIYYSQIVNDFQKGDIAEGYSVSREKKESFPLTVTSAQKNPTAFYLCASSAGYATNEKLFFGSGTQLSVL.

The genes are TRBV7-3 and TRBJ2-3; 14 bases line up with TRBD2. Germline values: CDR1 SGHTA, CDR2 FQGTGA. The junction had 20 bases not matched to a gene; V was cut back by 4 bases and J by 5 bases. The length of the CDR3 is 21 residues. The DNA for the CDR3 is TGTGCCAGCAGCTCCGTCCCCCGACTAGCGGGAGGGCCTCTTGGGGAAGATACGCAGTATTTT. Its translation: CASSSVPRLAGGPLGEDTQYF.

The V call is TRBV5-1, the J call TRBJ2-7, with 9 bases matching TRBD1. The CDR3 totals 16 residues. With V trimmed by 6 bases and J by 2 bases, 12 bases remained unmatched. Germline lookup yields CDR1 SGHRS and CDR2 YFSETQ. CDR3 bases: TGCGCCAGCACCCCTTACCCGGGACAGGGTCCCTACGAGCAGTACTTC. Residues: CASTPYPGQGPYEQYF.

The chain employs TRBV7-3 and TRBJ2-3; D remains ambiguous. The V end was cut by 2 bases, the J end by 4 bases, with 10 bases between. Germline values: CDR1 SGHTA, CDR2 FQGTGA. CDR3 length: 14 amino acids. CDR3 sequence (DNA): TGTGCCAGCAGCTTAGGGGTAGCCCCAGATACGCAGTATTTT. Its protein is CASSLGVAPDTQYF.